This T cell receptor (beta chain) was identified in a study of chemoradiotherapy in HPV16-positive cancers (dated by TCRdb to 2022 to 2024). About the investigation overall: Using functional T-cell assays on cells from a couple of HPV16-positive patients, the researchers defined candidate HPV-specific T-cell clones and common TCR motifs. The study asked whether T-cell immunity to the HPV oncoproteins E6 and E7 changes during chemoradiotherapy and whether this immunity affects survival. TCR repertoires from under 90 patients with HPV-related cancers were then used to track the candidate HPV-specific TCRs and motifs.

Points the paper makes about the study in general: Improved recurrence-free survival in HPV16-positive patients was associated with expansion of HPV-responsive T cells during chemoradiotherapy. Expansion of candidate HPV-specific clones and E7-related TCR motifs was observed in the tumor microenvironment during treatment, whereas no such expansion was observed for non-HPV-specific T cells. The survival association was reported for HPV16-positive patients, and the functional definition of HPV-specific T cells was derived from only a couple of HPV16-positive patients.

As regards this clone: Its antigen target is currently unknown. The sample holds no much larger clone one base away, and base qualities are not on file.

To prepare the library, the immunoSEQ multiplex PCR assay was applied. Imported from immuneACCESS, the table was reduced by TCRdb to in-frame sequences with V and J called. These copies leave out some clones; in studies compared against another copy, an unresolved V gene accounts for under half, and the cause of the remainder is not known. The sample contains about 16,000 clones, 85% to 90% of them found a single time. The ten most abundant clones make up 2.3% of the sample. Repertoires were sampled multiple times during chemoradiotherapy, which allowed clonal expansion in the tumor microenvironment to be followed. The starting material was blood, obtained from a patient who underwent chemoradiotherapy. This sequence was found in a human donor with HPV-associated anogenital cancer.

The DNA reads TGTGCCAGCAGCTTACTAGCGGGGGGCCCAGATACGCAGTATTTT. It translates to CASSLLAGGPDTQYF. The chain joins TRBV11-1 to TRBJ2-3, with TRBD2 identical over 11 junction bases. According to the germline V gene (reference sequence), CDR1 reads SGHAT and CDR2 reads FQDESV. V ends up 2 bases short and J 4 bases short, with an unmatched junction base count of 2. From cysteine to phenylalanine, the CDR3 is 15 amino acids long. Solely the CDR3 DNA is kept, with 45 bases framed from the first base.